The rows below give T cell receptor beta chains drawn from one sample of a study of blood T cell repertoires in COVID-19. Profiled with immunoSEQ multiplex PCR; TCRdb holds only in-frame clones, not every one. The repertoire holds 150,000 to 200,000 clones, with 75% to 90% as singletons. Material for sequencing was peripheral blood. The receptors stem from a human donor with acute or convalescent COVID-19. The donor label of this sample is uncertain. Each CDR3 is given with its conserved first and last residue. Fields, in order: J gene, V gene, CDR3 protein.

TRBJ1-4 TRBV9 CASSVEGRNEKLFF
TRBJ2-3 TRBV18 CASSHLIGGGTDTQYF
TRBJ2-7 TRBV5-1 CASSWEGHTYEQYF
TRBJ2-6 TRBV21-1 CASSRRDSESSGANVLTF
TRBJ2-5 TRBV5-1 CASSSRAGARETQYF
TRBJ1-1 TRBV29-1 CSVERQQSWGDTEAFF
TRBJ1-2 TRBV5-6 CASSYGTSTPPGYTF
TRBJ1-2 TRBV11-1 CASSFVAGDGYTF
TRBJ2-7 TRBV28 CASSPAGTGGTYEQYF
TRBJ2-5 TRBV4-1 CASSRGAAGAQETQYF
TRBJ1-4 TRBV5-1 CASSTGSSNEKLFF
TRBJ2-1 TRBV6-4 CASSDSFSGSSYNEQFF
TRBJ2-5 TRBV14 CASSQSGETQYF
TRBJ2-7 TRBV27 CASSSGTGPGEQYF
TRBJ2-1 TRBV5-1 CASIPSPRGGDEQFF
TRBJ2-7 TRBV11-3 CASSNRTEADYEQYF
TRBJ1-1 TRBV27 CASSARGPSTEAFF
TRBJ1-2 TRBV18 CASSPASQGPYGYTF
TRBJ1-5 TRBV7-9 CASSLANRGRLHF
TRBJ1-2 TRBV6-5 CASSFRGMGATF
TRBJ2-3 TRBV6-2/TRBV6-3 CASSYTGTSTDTQYF
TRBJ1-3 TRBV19 CASSPQTVTNSGNTIYF
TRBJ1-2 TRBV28 CASRQKYGYTF
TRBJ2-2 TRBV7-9 CASSLAGQTNTGELFF
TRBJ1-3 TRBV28 CASSRGGAGNTIYF
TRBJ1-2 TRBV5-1 CASSLGGLNTF
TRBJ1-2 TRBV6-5 CASSYSSQGGIGYTF
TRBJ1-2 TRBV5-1 CASSSEINRGGYTF
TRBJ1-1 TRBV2 CASSVRTGGGTEAFF
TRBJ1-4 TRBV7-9 CASSRQGSVGEKLFF
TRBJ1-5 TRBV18 CASSGGNSNQPQHF
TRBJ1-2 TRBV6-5 CASSRTGDYGYTF
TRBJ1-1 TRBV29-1 CSVQQAPNTEAFF
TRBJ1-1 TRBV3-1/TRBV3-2 CASSHAGGGTEAFF
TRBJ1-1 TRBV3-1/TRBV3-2 CASSQGRGPFF
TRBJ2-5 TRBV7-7 CASSLGGLLQETQYF
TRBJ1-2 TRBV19 CASSTLTGGYGYTF
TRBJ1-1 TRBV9 CASSVAGARDTEAFF
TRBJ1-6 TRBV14 CASSQGSANYNSPLHF
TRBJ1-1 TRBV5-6 CASSRGTSNTEAFF
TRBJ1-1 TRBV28 CASSSHKLGAEAFF
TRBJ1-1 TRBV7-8 CASSSEYDRGVGGRAFF
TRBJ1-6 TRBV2 CANKLEEGVHSPLHF
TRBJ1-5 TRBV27 CASSPRALYSNQPQHF
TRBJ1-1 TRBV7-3 CASSFLANGPKPGTEAFF
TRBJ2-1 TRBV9 CASSVAGGGNYNEQFF
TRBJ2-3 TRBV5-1 CASSLGSGGAGTDTQYF
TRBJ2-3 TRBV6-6 CASSYGGVKTDTQYF
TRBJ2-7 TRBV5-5 CASSLAAGASYEQYF
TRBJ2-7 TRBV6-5 CASTLGQGAYEQYF
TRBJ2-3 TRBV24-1 CATSRAGGNTDTQYF
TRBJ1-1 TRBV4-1 CASRLTGATNTEAFF
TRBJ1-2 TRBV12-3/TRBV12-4 CASSFNNGYTF
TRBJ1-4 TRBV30 CAWSITARANEKLFF